These T cell receptor beta chains were read from a single sample in a study of blood T cell repertoires in COVID-19. Libraries were prepared by immunoSEQ multiplex PCR; TCRdb keeps only in-frame clonotypes and omits some of them. The table includes about 73,000 clones, 70% to 85% detected once. Sequencing used peripheral blood. All receptors derive from a woman aged 60-70 years with acute or convalescent COVID-19. The CDR3 runs from the conserved cysteine through the conserved F or W. The D gene is left open where the match is weak. Only part of the rows carry a size: once, few, many, or a class if the clone is expanded.

j_gene	v_gene	abundance	d_gene	CDR3aa	CDR3nt
TRBJ1-1	TRBV19	.	.	CASSIKNRNTEAFF	TGTGCCAGTAGTATAAAGAACAGAAACACTGAAGCTTTCTTT
TRBJ1-5	TRBV5-6	.	TRBD1	CASSYRGTAGNQPQHF	TGTGCCAGCAGCTATCGCGGGACAGCTGGCAATCAGCCCCAGCATTTT
TRBJ2-5	TRBV7-2	.	.	CASSLSSTVQETQYF	TGTGCCAGCAGCCTTAGTAGTACGGTCCAAGAGACCCAGTACTTC
TRBJ2-3	TRBV10-2	.	.	CASSATDTQYF	TGCGCCAGCAGTGCGACAGATACGCAGTATTTT
TRBJ2-3	TRBV10-3	.	TRBD2	CAISESWVLAGTADTQYF	TGTGCCATCAGTGAGTCTTGGGTACTAGCGGGAACCGCAGATACGCAGTATTTT
TRBJ2-5	TRBV7-2	.	TRBD1	CASSLGTGPETQYF	TGTGCCAGCAGCTTAGGGACAGGGCCAGAGACCCAGTACTTC
TRBJ1-1	TRBV9	.	.	CASSVEGQGNTEAFF	TGTGCCAGCAGCGTAGAAGGCCAGGGGAACACTGAAGCTTTCTTT
TRBJ1-1	TRBV30	.	.	CAWRPRNTEAFF	TGTGCCTGGAGGCCGCGTAACACTGAAGCTTTCTTT
TRBJ1-2	TRBV7-9	few	TRBD1	CASSPRTGIGYGYTF	TGTGCCAGCAGCCCCCGGACAGGGATCGGCTATGGCTACACCTTC
TRBJ2-5	TRBV30	.	.	CAWSRRVRETQYF	TGTGCCTGGTCTAGGAGGGTAAGAGAGACCCAGTACTTC
TRBJ2-2	TRBV15	.	TRBD2	CATSAGLAANTGELFF	TGTGCCACCAGCGCCGGACTAGCGGCGAACACCGGGGAGCTGTTTTTT
TRBJ1-2	TRBV3-1/TRBV3-2	few	.	CASSSGHLYGYTF	TGTGCCAGCAGCTCCGGACACCTCTATGGCTACACCTTC
TRBJ2-2	TRBV5-1	.	.	CASSSGRGAGTGELFF	TGCGCCAGCAGCTCGGGTAGAGGTGCGGGAACCGGGGAGCTGTTTTTT
TRBJ2-4	TRBV24-1	once	TRBD1	CATSAAGQGKGIQYF	TGTGCCACCAGTGCCGCGGGACAGGGGAAGGGCATTCAGTACTTC
TRBJ2-3	TRBV18	once	TRBD1	CASSLSTGGSTGDTQYF	TGTGCCAGCTCACTTTCGACAGGGGGCTCCACAGGGGATACGCAGTATTTT
TRBJ1-1	TRBV30	once	.	CAWSDFRGAAFF	TGTGCCTGGAGTGATTTCCGGGGAGCTGCTTTCTTT
TRBJ1-6	TRBV6-1	.	.	CASSELRDSPLHF	TGTGCCAGCAGTGAATTGAGGGATTCACCCCTCCACTTT
TRBJ1-1	TRBV3-1/TRBV3-2	.	.	CASSQEKQPTVTEAFF	TGTGCCAGCAGCCAAGAAAAACAGCCTACGGTCACTGAAGCTTTCTTT
TRBJ1-6	TRBV7-8	.	.	CASSLGSFQGGDSPLHF	TGTGCCAGCAGCTTAGGGTCATTCCAGGGAGGGGATTCACCCCTCCACTTT
TRBJ1-5	TRBV21-1	.	.	CASSKDRGDSNQPQHF	TGTGCCAGCAGCAAAGACAGGGGGGATAGTAATCAGCCCCAGCATTTT
TRBJ2-1	TRBV5-1	.	.	CASSLVGQTYNEQFF	TGCGCCAGCAGCTTAGTTGGTCAGACCTACAATGAGCAGTTCTTC
TRBJ1-1	TRBV4-1	few	TRBD1	CASSQGGRGRRTEAFF	TGCGCCAGCAGCCAAGGGGGCAGGGGGCGGCGGACTGAAGCTTTCTTT
TRBJ1-3	TRBV30	.	.	CAWSSVSSSGNTIYF	TGTGCCTGGAGTTCGGTCTCTAGCTCTGGAAACACCATATATTTT
TRBJ1-1	TRBV12-5	few	TRBD1	CASGLGGQGKNTEAFF	TGTGCTAGTGGTTTGGGCGGACAGGGCAAAAACACTGAAGCTTTCTTT
TRBJ1-1	TRBV9	few	.	CASSVVPQQVGALNTEAFF	TGTGCCAGCAGCGTAGTCCCCCAACAGGTAGGGGCCTTGAACACTGAAGCTTTCTTT
TRBJ2-7	TRBV7-9	.	TRBD2	CASSSNSGRTSYEQYF	TGTGCCAGCAGCTCCAATAGCGGGAGAACGTCCTACGAGCAGTACTTC
TRBJ1-4	TRBV5-1	once	.	CASSLAGEGVFF	TGCGCCAGCAGCTTGGCCGGTGAGGGAGTGTTTTTT
TRBJ1-2	TRBV6-1	.	TRBD1	CASSEPGGYGYTF	TGTGCCAGCAGTGAACCAGGGGGTTATGGCTACACCTTC
TRBJ2-1	TRBV11-2	.	TRBD2	CASSALPEREGYNEQFF	TGTGCCAGCAGCGCCCTTCCCGAGCGGGAGGGGTACAATGAGCAGTTCTTC
TRBJ1-2	TRBV6-5	.	.	CASRDSHGYTF	TGTGCCAGCAGGGACAGCCATGGCTACACCTTC
TRBJ1-5	TRBV12-1	.	.	CASSSNWTKNQPQHF	TGTGCCAGCAGCTCTAATTGGACAAAGAATCAGCCCCAGCATTTT
TRBJ2-7	TRBV18	.	.	CASSPRSGIYEQYF	TGTGCCAGCTCACCAAGGTCAGGGATCTACGAGCAGTACTTC
TRBJ1-6	TRBV4-2	.	TRBD1	CASGPLTDRGGSNSPLHF	TGTGCCAGCGGTCCTCTGACGGACAGGGGAGGATCTAATTCACCCCTCCACTTT
TRBJ2-1	TRBV29-1	once	.	CSVEEDYRHNEQFF	TGCAGCGTTGAAGAGGACTACAGGCACAATGAGCAGTTCTTC
TRBJ1-1	TRBV28	.	.	CASRNPRGRYTEAFF	TGTGCCAGCAGGAACCCACGAGGGCGATACACTGAAGCTTTCTTT
TRBJ2-2	TRBV28	few	TRBD2	CASRPSGSGIGELFF	TGTGCCAGCAGACCGAGCGGGAGTGGGATCGGGGAGCTGTTTTTT
TRBJ1-1	TRBV9	.	TRBD1	CASSPQGVGTEAFF	TGTGCCAGCAGCCCTCAGGGGGTTGGTACTGAAGCTTTCTTT
TRBJ2-1	TRBV4-1	.	.	CASSQVLQVHEQFF	TGCGCCAGCAGCCAAGTCCTTCAGGTACATGAGCAGTTCTTC
TRBJ1-5	TRBV7-6	.	TRBD1	CASSDNLPGQGNQPQHF	TGTGCCAGCAGCGATAACCTACCGGGACAGGGCAATCAGCCCCAGCATTTT
TRBJ2-6	TRBV7-8	.	.	CASSLGTGASGANVLTF	TGTGCCAGCAGCTTGGGGACTGGAGCCTCTGGGGCCAACGTCCTGACTTTC
TRBJ1-3	TRBV18	.	.	CASSPTGISGNTIYF	TGTGCCAGCTCACCTACAGGGATCTCTGGAAACACCATATATTTT
TRBJ1-5	TRBV10-3	.	.	CAISARGEGSNQPQHF	TGTGCCATCAGTGCACGGGGGGAAGGAAGCAATCAGCCCCAGCATTTT